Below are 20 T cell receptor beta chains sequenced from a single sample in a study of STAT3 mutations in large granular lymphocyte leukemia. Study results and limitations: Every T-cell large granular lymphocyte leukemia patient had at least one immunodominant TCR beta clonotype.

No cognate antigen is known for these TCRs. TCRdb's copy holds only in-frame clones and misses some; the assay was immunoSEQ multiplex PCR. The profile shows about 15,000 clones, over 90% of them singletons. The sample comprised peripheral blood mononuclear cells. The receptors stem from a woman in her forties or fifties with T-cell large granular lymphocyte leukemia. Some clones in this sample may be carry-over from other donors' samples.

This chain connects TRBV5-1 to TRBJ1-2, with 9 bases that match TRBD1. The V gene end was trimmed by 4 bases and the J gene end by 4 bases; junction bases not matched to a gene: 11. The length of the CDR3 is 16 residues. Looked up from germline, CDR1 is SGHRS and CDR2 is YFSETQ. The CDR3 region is CASSPRLRQGGYGYTF. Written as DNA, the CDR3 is TGCGCCAGCAGCCCGCGCTTAAGACAGGGGGGCTATGGCTACACCTTC.

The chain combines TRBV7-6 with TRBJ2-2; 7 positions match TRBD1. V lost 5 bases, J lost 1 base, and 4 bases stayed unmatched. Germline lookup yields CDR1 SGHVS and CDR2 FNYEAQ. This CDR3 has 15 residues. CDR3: CASSTNRGNTGELFF. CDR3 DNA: TGTGCCAGCAGCACGAACAGGGGGAACACCGGGGAGCTGTTTTTT.

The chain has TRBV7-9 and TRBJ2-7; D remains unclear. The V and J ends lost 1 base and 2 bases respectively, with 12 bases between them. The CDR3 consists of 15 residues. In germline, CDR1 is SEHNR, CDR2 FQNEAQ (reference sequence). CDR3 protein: CASSLGAAPTYEQYF. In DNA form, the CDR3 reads TGTGCCAGCAGCTTAGGGGCAGCTCCGACCTACGAGCAGTACTTC.

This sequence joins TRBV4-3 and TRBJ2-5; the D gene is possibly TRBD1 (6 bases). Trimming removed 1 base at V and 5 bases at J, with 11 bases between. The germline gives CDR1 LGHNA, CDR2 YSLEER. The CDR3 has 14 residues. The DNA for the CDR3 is TGCGCCAGCAGCCAAGCCACAGGGAAGGAGACCCAGTACTTC. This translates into CASSQATGKETQYF.

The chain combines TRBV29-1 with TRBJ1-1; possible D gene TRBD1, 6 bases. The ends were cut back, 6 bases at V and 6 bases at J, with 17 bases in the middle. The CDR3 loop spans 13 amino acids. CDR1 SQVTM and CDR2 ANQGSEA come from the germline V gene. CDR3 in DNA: TGCAGCGTGGGGCAGGGGAGGGGCGCTGAAGCTTTCTTT. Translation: CSVGQGRGAEAFF. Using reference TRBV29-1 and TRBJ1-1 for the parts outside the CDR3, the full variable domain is SAVISQKPSRDICQRGTSLTIQCQVDSQVTMMFWYRQQPGQSLTLIATANQGSEATYESGFVIDKFPISRPNLTFSTLTVSNMSPEDSSIYLCSVGQGRGAEAFFGQGTRLTVV.

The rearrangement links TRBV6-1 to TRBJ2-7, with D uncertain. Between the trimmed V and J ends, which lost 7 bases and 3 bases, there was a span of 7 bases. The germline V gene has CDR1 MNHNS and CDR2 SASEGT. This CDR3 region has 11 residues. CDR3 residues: CASIESYEQYF. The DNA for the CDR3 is TGTGCCAGCATCGAAAGCTACGAGCAGTACTTC.

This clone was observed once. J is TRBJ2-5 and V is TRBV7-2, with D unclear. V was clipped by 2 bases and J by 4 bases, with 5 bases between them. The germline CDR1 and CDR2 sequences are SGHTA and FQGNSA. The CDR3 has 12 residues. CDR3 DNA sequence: TGTGCCAGCAGCTTAAGGGTAGAGACCCAGTACTTC. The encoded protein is CASSLRVETQYF.

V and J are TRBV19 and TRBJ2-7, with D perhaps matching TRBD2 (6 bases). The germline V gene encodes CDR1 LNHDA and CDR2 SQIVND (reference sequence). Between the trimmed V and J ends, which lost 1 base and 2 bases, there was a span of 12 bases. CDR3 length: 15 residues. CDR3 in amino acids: CASSIASSAPYEQYF. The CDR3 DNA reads TGTGCCAGTAGTATAGCGTCTAGCGCACCCTACGAGCAGTACTTC.

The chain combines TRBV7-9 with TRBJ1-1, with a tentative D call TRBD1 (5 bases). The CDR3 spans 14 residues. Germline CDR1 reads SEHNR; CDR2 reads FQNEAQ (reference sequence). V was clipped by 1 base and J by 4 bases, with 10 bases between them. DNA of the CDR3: TGTGCCAGCAGCTTAGTAGGAGGGGTCACTGAAGCTTTCTTT. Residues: CASSLVGGVTEAFF.

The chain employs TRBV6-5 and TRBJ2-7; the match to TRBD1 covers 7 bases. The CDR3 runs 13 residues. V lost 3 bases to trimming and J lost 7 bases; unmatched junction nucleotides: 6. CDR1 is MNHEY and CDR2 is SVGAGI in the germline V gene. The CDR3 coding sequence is TGTGCCAGCAGTTATGACAGGGTACGGGAGCAGTACTTC. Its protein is CASSYDRVREQYF.

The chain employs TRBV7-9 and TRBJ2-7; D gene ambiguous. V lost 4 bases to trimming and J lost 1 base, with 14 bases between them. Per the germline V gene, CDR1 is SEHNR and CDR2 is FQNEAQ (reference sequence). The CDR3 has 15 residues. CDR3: CASSSPRTSSYEQYF. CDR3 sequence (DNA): TGTGCCAGCAGCTCCCCGCGGACCAGTTCCTACGAGCAGTACTTC.

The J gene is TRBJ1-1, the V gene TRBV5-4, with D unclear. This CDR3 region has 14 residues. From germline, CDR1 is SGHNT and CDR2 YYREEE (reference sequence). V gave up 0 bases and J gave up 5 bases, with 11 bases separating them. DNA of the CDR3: TGTGCCAGCAGCTTGGCGGGGATGGGGACTGAAGCTTTCTTT. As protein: CASSLAGMGTEAFF.

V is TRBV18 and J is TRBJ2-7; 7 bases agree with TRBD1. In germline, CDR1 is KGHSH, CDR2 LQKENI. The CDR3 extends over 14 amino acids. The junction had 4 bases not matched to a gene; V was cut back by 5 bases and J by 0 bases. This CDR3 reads CASSLGGHSYEQYF. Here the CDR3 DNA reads TGTGCCAGCTCATTAGGGGGCCACTCCTACGAGCAGTACTTC.

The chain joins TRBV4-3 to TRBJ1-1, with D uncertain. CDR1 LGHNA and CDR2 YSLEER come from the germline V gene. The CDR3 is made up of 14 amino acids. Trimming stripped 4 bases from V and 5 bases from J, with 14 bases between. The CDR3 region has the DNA TGCGCCAGCAGCCGGAGTCGGGCGGGAACTGAAGCTTTCTTT. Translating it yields CASSRSRAGTEAFF.

CDR3 region: CASSVRGTSGRFGRYEQYF. The CDR3 DNA follows: TGTGCCAGCTCAGTCAGGGGGACTAGCGGGAGGTTTGGTCGCTACGAGCAGTACTTC. The chain has TRBV18 and TRBJ2-7; 15 positions agree with TRBD2. Per the germline V gene, CDR1 is KGHSH and CDR2 is LQKENI. The CDR3 sequence is 19 residues long. V trimming: 5 bases; J trimming: 3 bases; junction bases outside the gene matches: 14.

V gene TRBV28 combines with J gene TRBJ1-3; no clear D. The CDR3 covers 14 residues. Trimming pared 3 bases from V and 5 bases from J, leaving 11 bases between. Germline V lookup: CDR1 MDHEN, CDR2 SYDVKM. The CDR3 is CASSFSGSRNTIYF. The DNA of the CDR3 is TGTGCCAGCAGTTTCTCAGGCAGTAGAAACACCATATATTTT. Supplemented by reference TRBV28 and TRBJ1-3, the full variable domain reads DVKVTQSSRYLVKRTGEKVFLECVQDMDHENMFWYRQDPGLGLRLIYFSYDVKMKEKGDIPEGYSVSREKKERFSLILESASTNQTSMYLCASSFSGSRNTIYFGEGSWLTVV.

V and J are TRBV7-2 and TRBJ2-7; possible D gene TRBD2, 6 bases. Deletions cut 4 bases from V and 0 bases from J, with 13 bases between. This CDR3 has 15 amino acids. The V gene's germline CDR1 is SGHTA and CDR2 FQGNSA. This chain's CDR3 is CASSYSGQSSYEQYF. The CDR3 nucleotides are TGTGCCAGCAGCTACAGCGGGCAGAGCTCCTACGAGCAGTACTTC.

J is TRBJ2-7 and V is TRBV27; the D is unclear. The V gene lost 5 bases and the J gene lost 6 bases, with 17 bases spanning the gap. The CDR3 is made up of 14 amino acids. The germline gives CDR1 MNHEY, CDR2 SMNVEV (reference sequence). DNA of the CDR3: TGTGCCAGCAGTCCTGATAGAAGAACGGGCGAGCAGTACTTC. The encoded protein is CASSPDRRTGEQYF.

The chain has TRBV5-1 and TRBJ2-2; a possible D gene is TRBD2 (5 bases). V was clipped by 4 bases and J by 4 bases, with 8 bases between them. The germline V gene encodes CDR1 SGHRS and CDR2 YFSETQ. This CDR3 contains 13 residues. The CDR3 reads CASSAEGTGELFF. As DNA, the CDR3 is TGCGCCAGCAGCGCAGAGGGCACCGGGGAGCTGTTTTTT.

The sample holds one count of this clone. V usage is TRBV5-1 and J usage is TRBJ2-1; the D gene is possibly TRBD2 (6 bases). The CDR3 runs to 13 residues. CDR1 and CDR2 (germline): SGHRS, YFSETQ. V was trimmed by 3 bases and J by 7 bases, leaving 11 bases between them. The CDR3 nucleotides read TGCGCCAGCAGCTCTCGACTAGGGAATGAGCAGTTCTTC. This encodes CASSSRLGNEQFF.